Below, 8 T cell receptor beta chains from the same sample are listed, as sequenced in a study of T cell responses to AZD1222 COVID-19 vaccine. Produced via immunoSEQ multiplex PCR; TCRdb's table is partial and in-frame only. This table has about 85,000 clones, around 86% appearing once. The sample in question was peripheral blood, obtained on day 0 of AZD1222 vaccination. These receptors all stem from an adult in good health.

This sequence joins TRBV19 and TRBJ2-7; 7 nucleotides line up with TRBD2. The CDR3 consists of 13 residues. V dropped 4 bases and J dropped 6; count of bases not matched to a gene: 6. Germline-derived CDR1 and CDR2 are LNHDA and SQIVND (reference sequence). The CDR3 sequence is CASSSGRAGEQYF. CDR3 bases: TGTGCCAGTAGTAGTGGGAGGGCCGGCGAGCAGTACTTC.

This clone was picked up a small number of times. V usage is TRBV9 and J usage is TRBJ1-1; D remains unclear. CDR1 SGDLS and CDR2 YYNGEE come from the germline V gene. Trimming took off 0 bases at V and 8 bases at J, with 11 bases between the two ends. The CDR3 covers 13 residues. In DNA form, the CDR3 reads TGTGCCAGCAGCGTAGATGCGGGAATGGAAGCTTTCTTT. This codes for CASSVDAGMEAFF.

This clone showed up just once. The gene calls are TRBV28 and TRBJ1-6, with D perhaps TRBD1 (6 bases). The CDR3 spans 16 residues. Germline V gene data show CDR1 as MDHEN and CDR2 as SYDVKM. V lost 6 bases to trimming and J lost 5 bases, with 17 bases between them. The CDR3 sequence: CASSPWRGADNSPLHF. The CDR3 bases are TGTGCCAGCAGCCCGTGGAGGGGGGCGGATAATTCACCCCTCCACTTT.

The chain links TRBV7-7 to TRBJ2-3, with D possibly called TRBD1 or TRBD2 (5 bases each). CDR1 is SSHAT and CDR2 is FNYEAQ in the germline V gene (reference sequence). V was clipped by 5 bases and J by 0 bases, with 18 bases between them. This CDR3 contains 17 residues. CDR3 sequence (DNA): TGTGCCAGCAGCCGGGGCGGGCACAGGTCCAGCACAGATACGCAGTATTTT. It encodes CASSRGGHRSSTDTQYF.

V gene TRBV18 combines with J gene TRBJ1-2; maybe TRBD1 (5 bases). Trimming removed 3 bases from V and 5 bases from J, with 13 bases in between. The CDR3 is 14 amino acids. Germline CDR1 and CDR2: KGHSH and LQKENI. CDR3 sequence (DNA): TGTGCCAGCTCACCGGAGGGCCAGGGATATGGCTACACCTTC. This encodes CASSPEGQGYGYTF.

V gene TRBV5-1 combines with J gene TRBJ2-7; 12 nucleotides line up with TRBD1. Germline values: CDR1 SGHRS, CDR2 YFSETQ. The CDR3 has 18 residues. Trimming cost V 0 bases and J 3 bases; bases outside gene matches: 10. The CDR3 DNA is TGCGCCAGCAGCTTGGAGGGGACAGGGGGCGGTCCGCGCTACGAGCAGTACTTC. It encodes CASSLEGTGGGPRYEQYF.

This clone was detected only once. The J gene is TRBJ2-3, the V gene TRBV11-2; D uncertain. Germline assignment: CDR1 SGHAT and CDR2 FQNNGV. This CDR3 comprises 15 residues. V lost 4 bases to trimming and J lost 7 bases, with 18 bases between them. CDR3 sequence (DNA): TGTGCCAGCAGCTCGACCGGATTGAGAGTGAATACGCAGTATTTT. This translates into CASSSTGLRVNTQYF. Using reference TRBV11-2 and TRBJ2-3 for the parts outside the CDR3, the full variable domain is EAGVAQSPRYKIIEKRQSVAFWCNPISGHATLYWYQQILGQGPKLLIQFQNNGVVDDSQLPKDRFSAERLKGVDSTLKIQPAKLEDSAVYLCASSSTGLRVNTQYFGPGTRLTVL.

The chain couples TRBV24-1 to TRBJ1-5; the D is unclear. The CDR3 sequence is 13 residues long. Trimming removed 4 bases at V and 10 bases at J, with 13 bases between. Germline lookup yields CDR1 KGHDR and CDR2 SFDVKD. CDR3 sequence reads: CATSDPATKPQHF. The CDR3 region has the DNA TGTGCCACCAGTGACCCGGCCACAAAACCCCAGCATTTT.